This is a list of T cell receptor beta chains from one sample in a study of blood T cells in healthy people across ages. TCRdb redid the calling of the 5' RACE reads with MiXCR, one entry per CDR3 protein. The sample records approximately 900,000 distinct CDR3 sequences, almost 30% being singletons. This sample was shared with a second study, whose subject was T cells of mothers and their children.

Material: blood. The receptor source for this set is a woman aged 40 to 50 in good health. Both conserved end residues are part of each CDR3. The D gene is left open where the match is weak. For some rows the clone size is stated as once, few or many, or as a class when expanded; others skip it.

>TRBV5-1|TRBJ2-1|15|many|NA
TGTGCCAGCAGCTCCACAGGGAGCTCCTACAATGAGCAGTTCTTC
CASSSTGSSYNEQFF
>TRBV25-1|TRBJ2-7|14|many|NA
TGTGCCAGCAGTCCCCCCAGGTCCAACTACGAGCAGTACTTC
CASSPPRSNYEQYF
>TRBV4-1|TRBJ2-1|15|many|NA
TGCGCCAGCAGCCGGTCCGGGACTTCGGGTTTTGAGCAGTTCTTC
CASSRSGTSGFEQFF
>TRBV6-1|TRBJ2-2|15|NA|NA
TGTGCCAGCACCCTTTGGGCCCTGGAGGCCGGGGAGCTGTTTTTT
CASTLWALEAGELFF
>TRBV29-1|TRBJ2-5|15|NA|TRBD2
TGCAGCGTTGAGGGCAGACTAGCCAAAAGAGAGACCCAGTACTTC
CSVEGRLAKRETQYF
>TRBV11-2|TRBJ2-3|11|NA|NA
TGTGCCAGCAGGGTGACAGATACGCAGTATTTT
CASRVTDTQYF
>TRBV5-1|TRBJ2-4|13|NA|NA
TGCGCCAGCAGCGACGGACCTGACAATGAGCAGTACTTC
CASSDGPDNEQYF
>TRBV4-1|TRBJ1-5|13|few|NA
TGCGCCAGCAGCCAAACCTTCCCGGAGCCCCAGCATTTT
CASSQTFPEPQHF
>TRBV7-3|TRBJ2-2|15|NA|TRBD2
TGTGCCAGCAGCCTATATAGCGGGGGGGCCGGGGAGCTGTTTTTT
CASSLYSGGAGELFF
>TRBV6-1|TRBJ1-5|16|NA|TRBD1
TGTGCCAGCAGTGAAGTTGGGACAGGTTACAATCAGCCCCAGCATTTT
CASSEVGTGYNQPQHF
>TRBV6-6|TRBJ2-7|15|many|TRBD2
TGTGCCAGCAGTACTATAGCGGGCAGCTCCTACGAGCAGTACTTC
CASSTIAGSSYEQYF
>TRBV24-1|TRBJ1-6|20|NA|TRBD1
TGTGCCACCAGTGATTTAACCCCGCAACCCGGACAGGGTGGTAATTCACCCCTCCACTTT
CATSDLTPQPGQGGNSPLHF
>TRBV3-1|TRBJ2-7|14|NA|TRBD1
TGTGCCAGCAGCCACGGACAGGGAAACTACGAGCAGTACTTC
CASSHGQGNYEQYF
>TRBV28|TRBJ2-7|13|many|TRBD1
TGTGCCAGCAGGGGACAGGGGGCCTACGAGCAGTACTTC
CASRGQGAYEQYF
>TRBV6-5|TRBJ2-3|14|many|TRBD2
TGTGCCAGCAGTCCCGGGACTAGCGGGAGGACGCAGTATTTT
CASSPGTSGRTQYF
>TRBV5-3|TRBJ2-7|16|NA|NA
TGTGCCAGAAGCTACCACTTATGGACGGGCTCCTACGAGCAGTACTTC
CARSYHLWTGSYEQYF
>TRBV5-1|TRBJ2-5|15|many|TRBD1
TGCGCCAGCAGCATAGGACAGGGGACAGGAGAGACCCAGTACTTC
CASSIGQGTGETQYF
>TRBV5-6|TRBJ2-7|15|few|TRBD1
TGTGCCAGCAGCTTGGAAGGGGACAGCCTTAACGAGCAGTACTTC
CASSLEGDSLNEQYF
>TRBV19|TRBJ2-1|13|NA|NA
TGTGCCAGTAGTATGAGTAGTAAAGAGACCCAGTTCTTC
CASSMSSKETQFF
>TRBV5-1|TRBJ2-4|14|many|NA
TGCGCCAGCAGCTTGTCGGGCTCCGAAAACATTCAGTACTTC
CASSLSGSENIQYF
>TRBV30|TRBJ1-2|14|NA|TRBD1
TGTGCCTGGACTGGACAGGGGGCCACCTATGGCTACACCTTC
CAWTGQGATYGYTF
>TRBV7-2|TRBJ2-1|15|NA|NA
TGTGCCAGCAGCGACACTGGACTCCGTCAGGTAGAGCAGTTCTTC
CASSDTGLRQVEQFF
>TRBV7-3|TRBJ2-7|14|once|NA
TGTGCCAGCAGCTCGGACGGGGGTGACTACGAGCAGTACTTC
CASSSDGGDYEQYF
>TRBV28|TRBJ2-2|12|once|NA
TGTGCCAGCAGTTTACAGCTCGGGGAGCTGTTTTTT
CASSLQLGELFF
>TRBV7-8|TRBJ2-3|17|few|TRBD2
TGTGCCAGCAGCTTCCCGACTAGCGGGGCGATAAGAGATACGCAGTATTTT
CASSFPTSGAIRDTQYF
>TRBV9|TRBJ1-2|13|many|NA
TGTGCCAGCAGCGTAGGGGGTAGGGGCGGCTACACCTTC
CASSVGGRGGYTF
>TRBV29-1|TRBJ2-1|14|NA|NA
TGCAGCGTTGATGGGTGGGACTCCTACAATGAGCAGTTCTTC
CSVDGWDSYNEQFF
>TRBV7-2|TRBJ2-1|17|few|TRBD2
TGTGCCAGCAGCGAGCGGGGGGGCTTGAGCTCCTACAATGAGCAGTTCTTC
CASSERGGLSSYNEQFF
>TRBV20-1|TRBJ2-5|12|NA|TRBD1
TGCGTAAGGGGACAGGTCGGCCAGACCCAGTACTTC
CVRGQVGQTQYF
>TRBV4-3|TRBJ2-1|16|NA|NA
TGCGCCAGCAGCCAAACGTACGTCACGACGTACAATGAGCAGTTCTTC
CASSQTYVTTYNEQFF
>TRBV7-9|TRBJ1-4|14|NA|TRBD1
TGTGCCAGCAGCTCCGGGACAGAGCGTGAAAAACTGTTTTTT
CASSSGTEREKLFF
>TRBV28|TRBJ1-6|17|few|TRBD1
TGTGCCAGCAGTTTAATCAACAGGGGGCTTGTTAATTCACCCCTCCACTTT
CASSLINRGLVNSPLHF